Below, 22 T cell receptor beta chains from the same sample are listed, as sequenced in a study of brain T cells in children with intractable seizures. The data were produced by immunoSEQ multiplex PCR, yet TCRdb's version contains in-frame clones alone and is incomplete. The sample has 300,000 to 400,000 clones; about 94% are singletons. Described time point: blood from clinic visit 5 months post-surgery; TSC patient then seizure free. The sample consisted of peripheral blood, taken 5 to 6 months after surgery. The receptor source for this set is a boy younger than two with tuberous sclerosis and intractable seizures.

V is TRBV19 and J is TRBJ2-6; a possible D gene is TRBD1 (5 bases). From germline, CDR1 is LNHDA and CDR2 SQIVND (reference sequence). Trimming left V 3 bases short and J 2 bases short, with 8 bases between. CDR3 length: 15 residues. The CDR3 DNA is TGTGCCAGTAGTATCGGCAGGGCTGGGGCCAACGTCCTGACTTTC. It yields the protein CASSIGRAGANVLTF.

J is TRBJ1-3 and V is TRBV7-9; no clear D gene. With 1 base removed from V and 2 bases from J, the gap between germline ends came to 6 bases. Germline values: CDR1 SEHNR, CDR2 FQNEAQ (reference sequence). This CDR3 has 14 residues. For the CDR3, the DNA is TGTGCCAGCAGCTTAGGGGCGGCTGGAAACACCATATATTTT. Translation: CASSLGAAGNTIYF.

V is TRBV4-1 and J is TRBJ2-3; D unclear. Trimming shortened V by 2 bases and J by 8 bases, and 5 bases separated the two germline ends. Per the germline V gene, CDR1 is MGHRA and CDR2 is YSYEKL. The CDR3 covers 11 residues. CDR3 DNA sequence: TGCGCCAGCAGCCAATTGGGTACGCAGTATTTT. The encoded protein is CASSQLGTQYF.

This chain joins TRBV7-8 and TRBJ1-3; D call uncertain. V was shortened by 6 bases and J by 3 bases, with 15 bases between the two germline ends. This CDR3 region has 15 residues. CDR1 and CDR2 from the germline V gene are SGHVS and FQNEAQ. The CDR3 spells CASRPRETNGNTIYF. CDR3 nucleotides: TGTGCCAGCAGGCCCCGGGAGACGAATGGAAACACCATATATTTT. The full variable domain, with the rest looked up from reference TRBV7-8 and TRBJ1-3, is GAGVSQSPRYKVAKRGQDVALRCDPISGHVSLFWYQQALGQGPEFLTYFQNEAQLDKSGLPSDRFFAERPEGSVSTLKIQRTQQEDSAVYLCASRPRETNGNTIYFGEGSWLTVV.

The chain joins TRBV3-1 (or the pseudogene TRBV3-2) to TRBJ2-7, with a weak D call TRBD2 (7 bases). From germline, CDR1 is LGHDT and CDR2 YNNKEL (reference sequence). Trimming took off 1 base at V and 6 bases at J, with 16 bases between the two ends. The CDR3 runs to 15 residues. CDR3 coding DNA: TGTGCCAGCAGCCAAGCGGGGGGCCCACCTCTCGAGCAGTACTTC. This sequence encodes CASSQAGGPPLEQYF.

Details on this clone: Relative to the germline gene, one junction end is altered; a read error may explain this. The genes are TRBV27 and TRBJ2-7; no reliable D call. The CDR3 extends over 13 amino acids. CDR1 is MNHEY and CDR2 is SMNVEV in the germline V gene (reference sequence). The CDR3 reads CASSFSKASRRDF. The CDR3 nucleotides are TGTGCCAGCAGTTTTAGTAAAGCCTCGAGACGGGACTTC.

The chain links TRBV5-1 to TRBJ2-2; 7 bases map to TRBD1. J lost 0 bases, V lost 4 bases, and 3 bases had no gene match. In germline, CDR1 is SGHRS, CDR2 YFSETQ. The CDR3 runs to 15 residues. CDR3 nucleotides: TGCGCCAGCAGCCAAGGGACAGCGAACACCGGGGAGCTGTTTTTT. This gives the protein CASSQGTANTGELFF.

The chain uses TRBV18 and TRBJ2-1; D is tentatively TRBD1 or TRBD2 (6 bases each). Germline V CDR1 and CDR2: KGHSH, LQKENI. The CDR3 consists of 13 residues. The ends were cut back, 4 bases at V and 8 bases at J, with 12 bases in the middle. CDR3 sequence (DNA): TGTGCCAGCTCACGGGGGCGGGACGATGAGCAGTTCTTC. Amino acid sequence: CASSRGRDDEQFF.

This chain connects TRBV27 to TRBJ1-6, with D perhaps matching TRBD1 (6 bases). CDR1 is MNHEY, CDR2 SMNVEV, per germline (reference sequence). The V and J ends lost 7 bases and 8 bases respectively, with 15 bases between them. This CDR3 contains 14 residues. The DNA of the CDR3 is TGTGCCAGCACCACTTGGACAGCCGATTCACCCCTCCACTTT. This sequence encodes CASTTWTADSPLHF.

The chain couples TRBV3-1 (or the pseudogene TRBV3-2) to TRBJ1-5; no clear D. Germline lookup yields CDR1 LGHDT and CDR2 YNNKEL (reference sequence). CDR3 size: 13 residues. Trimming removed 0 bases from V and 7 bases from J, with 7 bases in between. CDR3 bases: TGTGCCAGCAGCCAAGATCTGTTCCAGCCCCAGCATTTT. Translation: CASSQDLFQPQHF.

This rearrangement joins TRBV24-1 to TRBJ1-1; 7 bases match TRBD1. The V gene end was trimmed by 0 bases and the J gene end by 0 bases; junction bases not matched to a gene: 12. The CDR3 length is 19 residues. CDR1 and CDR2 (germline): KGHDR, SFDVKD. The CDR3 loop reads CATSDLRGPCYPMNTEAFF. CDR3 coding DNA: TGTGCCACCAGTGATTTGAGGGGGCCATGCTACCCGATGAACACTGAAGCTTTCTTT.

The rearrangement uses TRBV11-2 and TRBJ2-2; D possibly uses TRBD1 or TRBD2 (6 bases each). Looked up from germline, CDR1 is SGHAT and CDR2 is FQNNGV. The CDR3 length is 16 residues. V lost 3 bases and J lost 2, with 13 bases in between. This CDR3 is CASSFRGPPNTGELFF. CDR3 nucleotides: TGTGCCAGCAGCTTCCGGGGGCCCCCAAACACCGGGGAGCTGTTTTTT.

The V and J genes are TRBV7-3 and TRBJ1-6; D is uncertain. The CDR3 spans 19 residues. Deletions cut 1 base from V and 0 bases from J, with 16 bases between. In germline, CDR1 is SGHTA, CDR2 FQGTGA. CDR3 sequence (DNA): TGTGCCAGCAGCTTAAATAGGGCGACAAGTAGCTCCTATAATTCACCCCTCCACTTT. This gives the protein CASSLNRATSSSYNSPLHF.

The chain is built from TRBV9 and TRBJ2-7, with TRBD1 as a possible D gene (6 bases). Germline V gives CDR1 SGDLS, CDR2 YYNGEE. V dropped 1 base and J dropped 0 bases, with 11 bases sitting between them. The CDR3 consists of 15 residues. The CDR3 coding sequence is TGTGCCAGCAGCGTAAGCAGGGGAGACTCCTACGAGCAGTACTTC. Its protein is CASSVSRGDSYEQYF.

V gene TRBV5-1 combines with J gene TRBJ2-2; 9 bases line up with TRBD2. Germline loops: CDR1 SGHRS, CDR2 YFSETQ. Unmatched junction bases numbered 7, after V lost 0 bases and J lost 1 base. The CDR3 sequence is 18 residues long. Here the CDR3 reads CASSLVSSGRLNTGELFF. CDR3 bases: TGCGCCAGCAGCTTGGTGTCCAGCGGGAGGCTGAACACCGGGGAGCTGTTTTTT.

The V and J genes are TRBV29-1 and TRBJ1-4; 10 bases align to TRBD1. Trimming cost V 4 bases and J 7 bases; bases outside gene matches: 0. The CDR3 contains 12 residues. Per the germline V gene, CDR1 is SQVTM and CDR2 is ANQGSEA. CDR3 sequence (DNA): TGCAGCGTTGGACAGGGGGCTGAAAAACTGTTTTTT. Amino acids: CSVGQGAEKLFF.

The CDR3 nucleotides read TGTGCCAGCAGTGAAGCGGGTTATTACAATGAGCAGTTCTTC. This encodes CASSEAGYYNEQFF. The V gene is TRBV2, the J gene TRBJ2-1, with D uncertain. The CDR3 extends over 14 amino acids. Germline CDR1 and CDR2: SNHLY and FYNNEI. Trimming cost V 0 bases and J 4 bases, with 7 bases left between them.

This chain uses TRBV7-8 with TRBJ2-5; TRBD1 matches at 9 bases. V was clipped by 4 bases and J by 6 bases; unmatched bases: 6. The CDR3 consists of 14 residues. The germline CDR1 and CDR2 sequences are SGHVS and FQNEAQ. The CDR3 bases are TGTGCCAGCAGCTCTGACAGGGGGAGGAAGACCCAGTACTTC. It codes for CASSSDRGRKTQYF.

The gene calls are TRBV6-6 and TRBJ1-1; 9 nucleotides agree with TRBD1. This CDR3 region has 20 residues. Germline values: CDR1 MNHNY, CDR2 SVGAGI (reference sequence). Trimming at V came to 6 bases and at J to 0 bases, leaving 20 bases not matched to a gene. The CDR3 is CASSQPGQGIGDRMNTEAFF. The DNA for the CDR3 is TGTGCCAGCAGCCAACCGGGACAGGGAATTGGGGATAGAATGAACACTGAAGCTTTCTTT.

The V call is TRBV20-1, the J call TRBJ1-5; D is unclear. The V gene's germline CDR1 is DFQATT and CDR2 SNEGSKA (reference sequence). Trimming removed 3 bases from V and 5 bases from J, with 14 bases in between. The CDR3 consists of 14 residues. Written as DNA, the CDR3 is TGCAGTGCTAGTCCCCGGAGTGTGGATCAGCCCCAGCATTTT. This sequence encodes CSASPRSVDQPQHF.

The chain couples TRBV19 to TRBJ1-1; D gene uncertain. The CDR3 totals 16 residues. Germline V gives CDR1 LNHDA, CDR2 SQIVND (reference sequence). Trimming cost V 4 bases and J 4 bases, with 19 bases left between them. The CDR3 here is CASSNGPLGWVTEAFF. The CDR3 DNA reads as TGTGCCAGTAGTAATGGGCCGCTGGGATGGGTCACTGAAGCTTTCTTT.

The gene calls are TRBV24-1 and TRBJ2-7, with D uncertain. Germline V CDR1 and CDR2: KGHDR, SFDVKD. The CDR3 is made up of 14 amino acids. The V end was cut by 3 bases, the J end by 1 base, with 9 bases between. This CDR3 reads CATSDTDRSYEQYF. The CDR3 region has the DNA TGTGCCACCAGTGATACGGACCGTTCCTACGAGCAGTACTTC.